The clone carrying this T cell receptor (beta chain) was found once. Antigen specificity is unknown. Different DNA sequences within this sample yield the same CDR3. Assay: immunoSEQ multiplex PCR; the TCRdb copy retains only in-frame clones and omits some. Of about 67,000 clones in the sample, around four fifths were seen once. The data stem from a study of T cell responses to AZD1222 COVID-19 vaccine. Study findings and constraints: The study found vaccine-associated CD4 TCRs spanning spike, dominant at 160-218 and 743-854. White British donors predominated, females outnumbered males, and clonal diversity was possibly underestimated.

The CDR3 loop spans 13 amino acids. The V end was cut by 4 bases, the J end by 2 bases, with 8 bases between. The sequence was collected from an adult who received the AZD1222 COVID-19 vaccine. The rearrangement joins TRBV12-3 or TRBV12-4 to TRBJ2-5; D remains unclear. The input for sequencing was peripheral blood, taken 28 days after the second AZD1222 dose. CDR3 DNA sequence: TGTGCCAGCAGTTATGGCACTCAAGAGACCCAGTACTTC. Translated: CASSYGTQETQYF.